This T cell receptor beta chain was documented in a study of blood T cell repertoires in COVID-19. Generated by immunoSEQ multiplex PCR, the TCRdb table keeps only in-frame clones and is missing some. The data show approximately 360,000 clones, roughly 90% seen once. This CDR3 is built from 13 residues. With 4 bases removed from V and 7 bases from J, the gap between germline ends came to 11 bases. The germline CDR1 and CDR2 sequences are SGHAT and FQDESV (reference sequence). The chain has TRBV11-1 and TRBJ2-1; tentatively, D is TRBD2 (5 bases). The sequenced material came from peripheral blood. This TCR came from a man in his forties with acute or convalescent COVID-19. The CDR3 is CASSSASGNEQFF. Here the CDR3 DNA reads TGTGCCAGCAGCTCTGCGTCGGGAAATGAGCAGTTCTTC.